This T cell receptor beta chain was identified in a study of shared clonotypes between healthy human individuals. The length of the CDR3 is 17 residues. Germline assignment: CDR1 LNHNV and CDR2 YYDKDF (reference sequence). V lost 5 bases and J 2 bases, leaving 16 bases between the germline ends. Comments on this clone: The antigen is unknown.

Only in-frame clones appear in the TCRdb table, and some are missing; sequencing was by immunoSEQ multiplex PCR. The data show over a million clones, around three quarters seen once. General observations from the study: An anticipated effect of sequencing depth on clonotype sharing among donors was recognized.

The clonotype was recovered from a man between 18 and 35 years old in good health. Some clones in this sample may be carry-over from other donors' samples. The chain uses TRBV15 and TRBJ2-6; D remains unclear. Sequenced input: memory CD4+ T cells from PBMCs. The subset was: CD45RA-negative fraction. CDR3 DNA: TGTGCCACCAGCCACCAAAGAGAGTTCACTGGGGCCAACGTCCTGACTTTC. The encoded protein is CATSHQREFTGANVLTF.